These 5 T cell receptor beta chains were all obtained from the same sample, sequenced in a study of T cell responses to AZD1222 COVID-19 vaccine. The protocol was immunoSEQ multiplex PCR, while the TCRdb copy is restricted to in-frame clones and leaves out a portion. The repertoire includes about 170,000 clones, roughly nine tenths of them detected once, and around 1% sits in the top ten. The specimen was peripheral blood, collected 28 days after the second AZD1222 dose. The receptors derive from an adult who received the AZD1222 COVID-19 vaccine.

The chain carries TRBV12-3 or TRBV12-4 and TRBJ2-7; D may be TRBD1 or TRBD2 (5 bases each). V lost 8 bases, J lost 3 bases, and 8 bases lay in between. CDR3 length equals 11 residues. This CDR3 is CASSGGYEQYF. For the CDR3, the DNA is TGTGCCAGCTCTGGGGGCTACGAGCAGTACTTC.

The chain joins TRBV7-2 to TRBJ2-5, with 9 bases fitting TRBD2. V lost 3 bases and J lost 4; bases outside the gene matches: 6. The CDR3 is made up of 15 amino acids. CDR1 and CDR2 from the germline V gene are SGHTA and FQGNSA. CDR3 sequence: CASSLTSGPTETQYF. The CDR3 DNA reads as TGTGCCAGCAGCTTGACTAGCGGCCCAACAGAGACCCAGTACTTC. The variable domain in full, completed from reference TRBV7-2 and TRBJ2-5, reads GAGVSQSPSNKVTEKGKDVELRCDPISGHTALYWYRQSLGQGLEFLIYFQGNSAPDKSGLPSDRFSAERTGGSVSTLTIQRTQQEDSAVYLCASSLTSGPTETQYFGPGTRLLVL.

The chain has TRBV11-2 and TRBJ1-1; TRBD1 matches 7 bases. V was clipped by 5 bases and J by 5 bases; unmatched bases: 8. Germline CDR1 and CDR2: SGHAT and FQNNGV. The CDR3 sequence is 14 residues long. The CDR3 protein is CASSKGAWLTEAFF. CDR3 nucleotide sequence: TGTGCCAGCAGCAAGGGGGCCTGGTTGACTGAAGCTTTCTTT.

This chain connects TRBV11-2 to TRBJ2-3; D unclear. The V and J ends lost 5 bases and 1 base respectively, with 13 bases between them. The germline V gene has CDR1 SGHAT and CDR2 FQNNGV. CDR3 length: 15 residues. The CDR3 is CASSVSPTRTDTQYF. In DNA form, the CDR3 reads TGTGCCAGCAGCGTATCCCCGACTCGCACAGATACGCAGTATTTT.

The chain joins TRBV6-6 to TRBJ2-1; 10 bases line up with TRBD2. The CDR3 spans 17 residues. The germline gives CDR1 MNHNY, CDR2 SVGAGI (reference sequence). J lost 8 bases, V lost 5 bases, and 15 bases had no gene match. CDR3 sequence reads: CASSRAGGPLMTHEQFF. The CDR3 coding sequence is TGTGCCAGCAGTCGAGCGGGGGGGCCGCTAATGACCCATGAGCAGTTCTTC.